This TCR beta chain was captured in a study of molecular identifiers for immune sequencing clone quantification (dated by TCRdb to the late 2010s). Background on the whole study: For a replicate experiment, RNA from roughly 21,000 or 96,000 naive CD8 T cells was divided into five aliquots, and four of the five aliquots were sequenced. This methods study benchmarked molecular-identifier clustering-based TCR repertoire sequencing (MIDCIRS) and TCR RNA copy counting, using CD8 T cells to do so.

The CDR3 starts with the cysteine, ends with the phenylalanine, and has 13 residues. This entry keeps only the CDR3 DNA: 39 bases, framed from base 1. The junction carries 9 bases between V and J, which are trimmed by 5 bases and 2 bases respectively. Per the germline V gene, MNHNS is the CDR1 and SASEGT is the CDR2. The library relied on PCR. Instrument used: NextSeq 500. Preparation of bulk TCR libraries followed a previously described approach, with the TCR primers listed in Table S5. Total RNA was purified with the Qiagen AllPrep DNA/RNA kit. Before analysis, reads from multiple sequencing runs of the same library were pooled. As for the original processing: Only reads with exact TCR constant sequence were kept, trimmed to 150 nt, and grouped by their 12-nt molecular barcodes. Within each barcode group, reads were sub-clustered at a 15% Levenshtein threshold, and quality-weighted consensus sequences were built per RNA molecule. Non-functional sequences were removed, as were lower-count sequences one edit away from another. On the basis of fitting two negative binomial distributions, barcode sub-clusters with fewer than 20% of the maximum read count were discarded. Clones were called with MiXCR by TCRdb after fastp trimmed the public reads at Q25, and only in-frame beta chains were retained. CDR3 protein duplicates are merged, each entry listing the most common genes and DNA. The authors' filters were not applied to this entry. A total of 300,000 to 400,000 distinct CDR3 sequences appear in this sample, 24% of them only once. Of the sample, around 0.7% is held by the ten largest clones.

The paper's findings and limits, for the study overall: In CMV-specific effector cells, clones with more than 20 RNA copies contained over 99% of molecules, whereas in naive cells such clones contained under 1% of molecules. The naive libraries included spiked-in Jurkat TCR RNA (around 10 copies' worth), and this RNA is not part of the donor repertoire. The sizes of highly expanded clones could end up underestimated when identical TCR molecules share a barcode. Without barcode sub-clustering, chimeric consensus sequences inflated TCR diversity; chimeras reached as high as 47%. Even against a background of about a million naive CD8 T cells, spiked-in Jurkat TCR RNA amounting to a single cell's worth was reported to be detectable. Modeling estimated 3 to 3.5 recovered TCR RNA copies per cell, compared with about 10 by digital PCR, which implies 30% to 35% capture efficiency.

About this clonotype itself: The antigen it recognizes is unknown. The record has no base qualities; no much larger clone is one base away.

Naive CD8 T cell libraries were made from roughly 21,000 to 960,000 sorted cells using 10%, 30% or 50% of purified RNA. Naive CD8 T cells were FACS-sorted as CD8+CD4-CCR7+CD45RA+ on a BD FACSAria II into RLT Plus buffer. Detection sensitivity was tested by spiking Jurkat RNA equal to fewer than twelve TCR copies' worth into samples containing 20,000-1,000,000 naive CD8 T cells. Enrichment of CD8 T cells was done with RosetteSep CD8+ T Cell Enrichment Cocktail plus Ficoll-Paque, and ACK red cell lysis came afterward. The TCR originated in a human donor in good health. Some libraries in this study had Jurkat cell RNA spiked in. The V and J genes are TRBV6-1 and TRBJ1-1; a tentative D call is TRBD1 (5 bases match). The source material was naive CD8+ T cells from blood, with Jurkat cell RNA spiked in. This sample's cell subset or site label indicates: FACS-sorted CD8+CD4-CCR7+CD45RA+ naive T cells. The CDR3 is CASSRDSNTEAFF. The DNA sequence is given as TGTGCCAGCAGTCGAGACAGCAACACTGAAGCTTTCTTT.